This TCR beta chain was identified in a study of technical replicates of blood from a handful of donors. J was trimmed by 4 bases and V by 4 bases; bases with no gene match: 1. CDR1 and CDR2 (germline): MGHDK, SYGVNS. CDR3 length equals 13 residues. TCRdb's copy holds only in-frame clones and misses some; the assay was immunoSEQ multiplex PCR. The table lists over 70,000 clones, 90% of them singletons. This clonotype was sampled from a human donor in good health. Some clones in this sample may be carry-over from other donors' samples. The specimen sequenced was PBMCs. The V gene is TRBV25-1, the J gene TRBJ1-3; 7 nucleotides line up with TRBD1. The CDR3 region is CASSGTGGNTIYF. CDR3 nucleotides: TGTGCCAGCAGTGGGACAGGAGGAAACACCATATATTTT.